A selection of T cell receptor beta chains follows, all from one sample in a study of OX40 agonist ivuxolimab in advanced cancers. Only in-frame clones appear in the TCRdb table, and some are missing; sequencing was by immunoSEQ multiplex PCR. The sample lists some 38,000 clones; 89% were seen once. Specimen: CD4+ or CD8+ T cells sorted from blood, collected in a trial of the OX40 agonist ivuxolimab. All receptors come from an adult with an advanced solid tumor such as melanoma, head and neck, liver or kidney cancer. The CDR3 runs from the conserved cysteine through the conserved F or W. A D gene is named only where the DNA matches it firmly. Expanded clones get a size class; other rows say once, few or many, or leave the size out.

>NA|NA|TRBV11-2|13|TRBJ1-1
TGTGCCAGCACCCTAGGCAGAGAGACTGAAGCTTTCTTT
CASTLGRETEAFF
>NA|NA|TRBV19|12|TRBJ1-2
TGTGCCAGTAGTGATGGGGTTGTCGGCTACACCTTC
CASSDGVVGYTF
>NA|NA|TRBV27|16|TRBJ2-1
TGTGCCAGCAGTTTGATGCGGGGAAACTCCTACAATGAGCAGTTCTTC
CASSLMRGNSYNEQFF
>NA|NA|TRBV6-1|11|TRBJ1-2
TGTGCCAGCAGTGAAGTCTATGGCTACACCTTC
CASSEVYGYTF
>NA|NA|TRBV7-6|12|TRBJ2-7
TGTGCCAGCAGCTTAATCAACTACGAGCAGTACTTC
CASSLINYEQYF
>NA|NA|TRBV20-1|10|TRBJ2-7
TGCAGTGACCCGAGGGGCGAGCAGTACTTC
CSDPRGEQYF
>NA|NA|TRBV27|11|TRBJ2-5
TGTGCCAGCTGGTTAGGTGAGACCCAGTACTTC
CASWLGETQYF
>few|NA|TRBV19|14|TRBJ1-3
TGTGCCAGTAGTCATGACTTCGCTGGAAACACCATATATTTT
CASSHDFAGNTIYF
>NA|NA|TRBV28|16|TRBJ1-4
TGTGCCAGCAGCTCTCCACTCCAAACCAATAATGAAAAACTGTTTTTT
CASSSPLQTNNEKLFF
>NA|NA|TRBV25-1|13|TRBJ1-1
TGTGCCAGCAGTCCTACTGGGGGGACTGAAGCTTTCTTT
CASSPTGGTEAFF
>NA|NA|TRBV4-3|15|TRBJ2-1
TGCGCCAGCAGCCAAGCCCATCATCAATACAATGAGCAGTTCTTC
CASSQAHHQYNEQFF
>NA|NA|TRBV7-3|15|TRBJ2-7
TGTGCCAGCAGCTTAGGCTGGGCAGGGTCCTACGAGCAGTACTTC
CASSLGWAGSYEQYF
>NA|NA|TRBV20-1|11|TRBJ2-2
TGCAGTGCGGGATCGAGCGGGGAGCTGTTTTTT
CSAGSSGELFF
>NA|NA|TRBV27|13|TRBJ1-2
TGTGCCAGCAGTTTAGCAGCTAACTATGGCTACACCTTC
CASSLAANYGYTF
>NA|NA|TRBV7-9|11|TRBJ2-7
TGTGCCAGCACCCAGGGGTACGAGCAGTACTTC
CASTQGYEQYF
>NA|NA|TRBV5-6|17|TRBJ2-3
TGTGCCAGCAGCTTGGAAGACGGGCTATCTAGCGCAGATACGCAGTATTTT
CASSLEDGLSSADTQYF
>NA|NA|TRBV6-4|15|TRBJ2-4
TGTGCCAGCAGTGACTCAGGGGGACTTGACAGCATTCAGTACTTC
CASSDSGGLDSIQYF
>NA|NA|TRBV29-1|16|TRBJ1-2
TGCAGCGTTGAAGTAGTCGGGACGCCATCTAACTATGGCTACACCTTC
CSVEVVGTPSNYGYTF
>NA|NA|TRBV4-1|11|TRBJ2-1
TGCGCCAGCAGCCGACTCAATGAGCAGTTCTTC
CASSRLNEQFF
>NA|TRBD1|TRBV7-9|14|TRBJ2-3
TGTGCCAGCAGCCCCTGGACAGGGACAGATACGCAGTATTTT
CASSPWTGTDTQYF
>once|NA|TRBV2|10|TRBJ2-5
TGTGCCAGCTTAAAAGAGACCCAGTACTTC
CASLKETQYF
>once|TRBD1|TRBV4-3|15|TRBJ1-4
TGCGCCAGCAGCCAGGGAGGGGGCGTTAATGAAAAACTGTTTTTT
CASSQGGGVNEKLFF
>once|TRBD1|TRBV30|15|TRBJ2-2
TGTGCCCGCACTATTGGGACAGGGATTACCGGGGAGCTGTTTTTT
CARTIGTGITGELFF
>few|NA|TRBV4-1|15|TRBJ1-1
TGCGCCAGCAGCCCAGGCCCAGCAAGGGACACTGAAGCTTTCTTT
CASSPGPARDTEAFF
>NA|TRBD1|TRBV7-3|19|TRBJ1-6
TGTGCCAGCAGCTCCCTTCAGGGGGCTGCCAGCTCCTATAATTCACCCCTCCACTTT
CASSSLQGAASSYNSPLHF